The subject of this entry is one T cell receptor beta chain. PCR primers comprised 60 Vbeta and 13 Jbeta primers. Sequencing was performed with immunoSEQ multiplex PCR; in TCRdb, only in-frame clones are kept and a portion is missing. The data hold 190,000 or so clones, with 75% to 85% observed a single time. The data derive from a study of cytomegalovirus exposure and HLA in healthy donors. As for the study in general: Earlier findings included some 100 million unique TCR beta sequences obtained from about 179 million T cells.

CDR3 length: 15 amino acids. Germline V gene data show CDR1 as LNHDA and CDR2 as SQIVND (reference sequence). V lost 3 bases, J lost 7 bases, and 10 bases stayed unmatched. Sequencing was performed on PBMCs. This receptor was obtained from a boy under 18 in good health and CMV-seronegative. The J gene is TRBJ1-2, the V gene TRBV19, with 8 bases matching TRBD1. This chain's CDR3 is CASSIEGRGQSGYTF. The CDR3 DNA reads as TGTGCCAGTAGTATTGAAGGCAGGGGGCAGTCTGGCTACACCTTC.